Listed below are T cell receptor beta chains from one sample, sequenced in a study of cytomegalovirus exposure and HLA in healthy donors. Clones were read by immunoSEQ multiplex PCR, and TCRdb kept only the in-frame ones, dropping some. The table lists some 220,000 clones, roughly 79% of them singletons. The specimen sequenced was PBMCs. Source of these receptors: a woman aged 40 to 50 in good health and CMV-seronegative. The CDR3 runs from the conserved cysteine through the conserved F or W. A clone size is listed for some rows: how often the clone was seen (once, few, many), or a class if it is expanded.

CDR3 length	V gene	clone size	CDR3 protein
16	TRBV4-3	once	CASSSRTGNSADTQYF
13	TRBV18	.	CASSLKPGQNQYF
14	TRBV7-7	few	CASSLDRGTGELFF
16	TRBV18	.	CASSPPRSGGAWELFF
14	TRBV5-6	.	CASSYRDRGPEAFF
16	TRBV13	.	CASSSYRDVNYNEQFF
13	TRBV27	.	CASGPTGVHGAFF
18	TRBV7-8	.	CASSLALYGSSSTDTQYF
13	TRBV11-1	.	CASSFSSNQPQHF
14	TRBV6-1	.	CAGSLGQGALGAFF
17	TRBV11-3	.	CASSLYRGTSGENEQFF
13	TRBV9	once	CASSVSGYAEAFF
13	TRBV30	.	CAWSPGLEGKLFF
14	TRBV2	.	CASSDWGGQETQYF
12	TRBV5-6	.	CASSEGGATIYF
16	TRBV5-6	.	CASSLSLTGDNYGYTF
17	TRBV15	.	CATSRDLPAGGTDTQYF
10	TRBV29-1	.	CSGGGTEAFF
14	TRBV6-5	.	CASSWDRGNYEQYF
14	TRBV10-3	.	CAITDTSSTDEQFF